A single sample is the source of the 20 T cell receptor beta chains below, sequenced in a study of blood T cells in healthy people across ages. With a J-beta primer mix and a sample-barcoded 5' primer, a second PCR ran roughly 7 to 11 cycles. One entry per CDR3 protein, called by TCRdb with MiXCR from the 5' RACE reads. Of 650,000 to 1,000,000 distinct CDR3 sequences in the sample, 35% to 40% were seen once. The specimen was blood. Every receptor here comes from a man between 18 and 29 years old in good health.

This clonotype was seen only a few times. The CDR3 loop reads CASSSTPGQGRQPQHF. The CDR3, as DNA: TGTGCCAGCAGTTCCACCCCGGGACAGGGGCGTCAGCCCCAGCATTTT. This chain connects TRBV6-5 to TRBJ1-5; 10 bases fit TRBD1. The CDR3 extends over 16 amino acids. Germline loops: CDR1 MNHEY, CDR2 SVGAGI. The ends lost 4 bases at V and 6 bases at J; junction bases unmatched: 9.

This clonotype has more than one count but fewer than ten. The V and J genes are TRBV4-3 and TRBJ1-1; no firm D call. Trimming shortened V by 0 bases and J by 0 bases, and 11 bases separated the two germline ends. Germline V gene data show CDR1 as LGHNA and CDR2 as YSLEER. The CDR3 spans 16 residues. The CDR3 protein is CASSQDEANMNTEAFF. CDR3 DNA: TGCGCCAGCAGCCAAGACGAGGCGAACATGAACACTGAAGCTTTCTTT.

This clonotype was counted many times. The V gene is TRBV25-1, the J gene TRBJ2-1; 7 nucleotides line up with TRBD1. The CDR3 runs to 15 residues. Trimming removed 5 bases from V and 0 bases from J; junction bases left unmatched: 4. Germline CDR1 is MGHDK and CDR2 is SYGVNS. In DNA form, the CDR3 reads TGTGCCAGCAGTAGGGACAGAGTCTCCTACAATGAGCAGTTCTTC. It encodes CASSRDRVSYNEQFF.

This chain's CDR3 is CASSVDGGSKNIQYF. In DNA form, the CDR3 reads TGTGCCAGCAGCGTAGACGGGGGGTCCAAAAACATTCAGTACTTC. V gene TRBV9 combines with J gene TRBJ2-4; 7 nucleotides align to TRBD2. The trim removed 0 bases at V and 2 bases at J, leaving 2 bases unmatched. The CDR3 extends over 15 amino acids. Germline CDR1 reads SGDLS; CDR2 reads YYNGEE.

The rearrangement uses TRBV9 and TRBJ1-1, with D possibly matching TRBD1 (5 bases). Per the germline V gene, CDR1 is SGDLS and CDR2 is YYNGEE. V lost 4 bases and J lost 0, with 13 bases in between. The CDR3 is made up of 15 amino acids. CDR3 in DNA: TGTGCCAGCAGCCCGTGGGGGAAAATGAACACTGAAGCTTTCTTT. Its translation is CASSPWGKMNTEAFF.

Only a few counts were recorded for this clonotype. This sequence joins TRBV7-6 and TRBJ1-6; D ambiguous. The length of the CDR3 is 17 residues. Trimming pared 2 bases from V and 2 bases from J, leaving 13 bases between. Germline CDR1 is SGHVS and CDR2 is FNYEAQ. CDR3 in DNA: TGTGCCAGCAGCTTACGTGCAGTAAACGCCTATAATTCACCCCTCCACTTT. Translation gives CASSLRAVNAYNSPLHF.

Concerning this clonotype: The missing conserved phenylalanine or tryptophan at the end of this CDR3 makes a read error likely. The CDR3 protein is CASSLAGGLYNEQFS. DNA of the CDR3: TGTGCCAGCAGCCTAGCGGGGGGGCTCTACAATGAGCAGTTCTCC. J is TRBJ2-1 and V is TRBV7-2, with 12 bases lining up with TRBD2. The CDR3 covers 15 residues. Per germline, CDR1 SGHTA and CDR2 FQGNSA.

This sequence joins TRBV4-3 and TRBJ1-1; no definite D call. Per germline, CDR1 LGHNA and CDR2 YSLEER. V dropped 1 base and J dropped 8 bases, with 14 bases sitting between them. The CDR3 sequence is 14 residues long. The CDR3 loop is CASSQGPGPREAFF. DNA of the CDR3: TGCGCCAGCAGCCAAGGGCCAGGCCCTAGGGAAGCTTTCTTT.

The CDR3 bases are TGTGCCTGGAGTGCGCCAGGGGCCTTATACAATGAGCAGTTCTTC. It yields the protein CAWSAPGALYNEQFF. The gene calls are TRBV30 and TRBJ2-1, with D possibly TRBD1 on 6 matching bases. CDR3 size: 15 residues. Germline CDR1 is GTSNPN and CDR2 is SVGIG (reference sequence). The V end was cut by 1 base, the J end by 4 bases, with 14 bases between.

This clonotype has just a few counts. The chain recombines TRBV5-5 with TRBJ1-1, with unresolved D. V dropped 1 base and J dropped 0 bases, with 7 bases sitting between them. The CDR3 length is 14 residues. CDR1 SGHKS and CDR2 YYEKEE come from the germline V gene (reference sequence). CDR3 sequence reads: CASSLLAVNTEAFF. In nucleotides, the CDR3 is TGTGCCAGCAGCTTGCTCGCAGTGAACACTGAAGCTTTCTTT.

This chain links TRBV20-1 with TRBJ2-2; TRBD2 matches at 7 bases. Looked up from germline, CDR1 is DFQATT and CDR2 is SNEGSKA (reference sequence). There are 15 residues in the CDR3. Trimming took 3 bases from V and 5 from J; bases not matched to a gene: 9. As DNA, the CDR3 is TGCAGTGCTAGGGATCGGCTGGGGGGGACCGGGGAGCTGTTTTTT. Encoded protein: CSARDRLGGTGELFF.

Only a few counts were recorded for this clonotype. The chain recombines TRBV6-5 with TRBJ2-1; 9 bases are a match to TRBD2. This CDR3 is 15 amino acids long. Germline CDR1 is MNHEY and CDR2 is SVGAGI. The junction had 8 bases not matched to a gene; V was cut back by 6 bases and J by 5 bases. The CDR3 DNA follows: TGTGCCAGCAGCCCGGGACTAGCTGAGAACAATGAGCAGTTCTTC. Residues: CASSPGLAENNEQFF.

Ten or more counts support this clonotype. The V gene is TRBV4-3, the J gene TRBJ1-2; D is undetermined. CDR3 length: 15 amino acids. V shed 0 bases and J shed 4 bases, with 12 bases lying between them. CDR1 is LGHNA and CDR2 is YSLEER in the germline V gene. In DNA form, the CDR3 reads TGCGCCAGCAGCCAAGATTATCCAGCCCCCTATGGCTACACCTTC. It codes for CASSQDYPAPYGYTF.

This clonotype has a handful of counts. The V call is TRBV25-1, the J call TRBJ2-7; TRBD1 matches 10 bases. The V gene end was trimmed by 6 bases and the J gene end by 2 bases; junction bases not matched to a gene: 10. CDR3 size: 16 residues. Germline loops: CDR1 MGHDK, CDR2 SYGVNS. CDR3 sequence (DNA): TGTGCCAGCAGCAAAGGGACAGGGGAAGTCGCCTACGAGCAGTACTTC. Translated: CASSKGTGEVAYEQYF.

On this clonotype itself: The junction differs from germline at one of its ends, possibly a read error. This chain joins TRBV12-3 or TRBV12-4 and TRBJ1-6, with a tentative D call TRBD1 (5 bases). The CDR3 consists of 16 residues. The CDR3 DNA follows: TGTGCCAGCACCGCCGGGACCTCACGGGGGAATTCACCCCCCCACTTT. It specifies CASTAGTSRGNSPPHF.

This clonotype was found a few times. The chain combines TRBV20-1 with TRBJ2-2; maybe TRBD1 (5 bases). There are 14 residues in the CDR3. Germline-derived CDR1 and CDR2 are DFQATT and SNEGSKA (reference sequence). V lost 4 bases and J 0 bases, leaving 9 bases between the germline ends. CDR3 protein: CSATQTANTGELFF. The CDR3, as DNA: TGCAGTGCTACCCAGACAGCGAACACCGGGGAGCTGTTTTTT.

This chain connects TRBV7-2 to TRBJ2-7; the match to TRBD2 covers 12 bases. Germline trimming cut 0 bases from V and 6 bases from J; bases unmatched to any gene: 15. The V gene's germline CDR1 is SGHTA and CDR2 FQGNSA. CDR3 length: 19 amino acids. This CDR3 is CASSLATGTSGPQGPEQYF. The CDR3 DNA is TGTGCCAGCAGCTTAGCGACCGGGACTAGCGGGCCTCAAGGCCCCGAGCAGTACTTC.

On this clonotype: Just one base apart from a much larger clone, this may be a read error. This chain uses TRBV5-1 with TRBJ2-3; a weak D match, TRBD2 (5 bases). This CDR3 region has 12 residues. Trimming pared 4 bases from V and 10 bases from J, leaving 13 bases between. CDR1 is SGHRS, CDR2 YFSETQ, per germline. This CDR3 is CASSPTRDAQYF. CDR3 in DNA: TGCGCCAGCAGCCCCACTCGGGATGCGCAGTATTTT. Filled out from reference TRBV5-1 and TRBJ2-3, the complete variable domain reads KAGVTQTPRYLIKTRGQQVTLSCSPISGHRSVSWYQQTPGQGLQFLFEYFSETQRNKGNFPGRFSGRQFSNSRSEMNVSTLELGDSALYLCASSPTRDAQYFGPGTRLTVL.

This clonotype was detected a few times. The CDR3 sequence is CSARRTGNEQYF. CDR3 bases: TGCAGTGCTAGACGTACTGGGAACGAGCAGTACTTC. The V gene is TRBV20-1, the J gene TRBJ2-7; no reliable D call. The germline V and J ends were trimmed by 2 bases and 5 bases, with 10 bases remaining between them. The CDR3 length is 12 residues. Germline lookup yields CDR1 DFQATT and CDR2 SNEGSKA (reference sequence).

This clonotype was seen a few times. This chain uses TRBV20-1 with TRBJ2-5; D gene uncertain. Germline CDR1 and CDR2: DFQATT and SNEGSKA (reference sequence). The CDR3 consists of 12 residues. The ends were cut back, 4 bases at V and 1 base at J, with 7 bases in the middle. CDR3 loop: CSATWGQETQYF. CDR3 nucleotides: TGCAGTGCTACCTGGGGCCAAGAGACCCAGTACTTC.